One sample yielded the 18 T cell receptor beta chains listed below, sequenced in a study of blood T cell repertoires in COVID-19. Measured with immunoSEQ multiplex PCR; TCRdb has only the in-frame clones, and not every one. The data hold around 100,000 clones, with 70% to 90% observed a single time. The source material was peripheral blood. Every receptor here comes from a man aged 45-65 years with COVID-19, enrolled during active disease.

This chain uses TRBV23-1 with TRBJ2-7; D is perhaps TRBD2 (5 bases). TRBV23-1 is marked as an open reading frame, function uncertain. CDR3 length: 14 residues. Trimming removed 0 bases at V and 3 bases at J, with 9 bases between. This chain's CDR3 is CASSQSGECYEQYF. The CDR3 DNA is TGCGCCAGCAGTCAATCTGGGGAGTGCTACGAGCAGTACTTC.

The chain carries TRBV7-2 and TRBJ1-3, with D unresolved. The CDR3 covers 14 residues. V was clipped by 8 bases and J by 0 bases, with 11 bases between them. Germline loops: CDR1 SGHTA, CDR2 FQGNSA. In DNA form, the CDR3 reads TGTGCCAGCTACGGGTCGGGCTCTGGAAACACCATATATTTT. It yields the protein CASYGSGSGNTIYF. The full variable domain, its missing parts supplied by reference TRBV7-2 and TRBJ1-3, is GAGVSQSPSNKVTEKGKDVELRCDPISGHTALYWYRQSLGQGLEFLIYFQGNSAPDKSGLPSDRFSAERTGGSVSTLTIQRTQQEDSAVYLCASYGSGSGNTIYFGEGSWLTVV.

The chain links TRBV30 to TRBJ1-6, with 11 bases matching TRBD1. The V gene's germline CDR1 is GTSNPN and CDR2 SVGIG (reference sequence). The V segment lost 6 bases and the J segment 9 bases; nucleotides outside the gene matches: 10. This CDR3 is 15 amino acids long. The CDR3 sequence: CACEGTGGNFSPLHF. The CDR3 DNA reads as TGTGCCTGTGAGGGGACAGGGGGTAATTTTTCACCCCTCCACTTT.

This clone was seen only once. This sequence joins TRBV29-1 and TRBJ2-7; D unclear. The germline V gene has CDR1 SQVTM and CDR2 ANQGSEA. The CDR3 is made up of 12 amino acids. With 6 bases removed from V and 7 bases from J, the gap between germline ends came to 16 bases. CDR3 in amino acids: CSVLVTSREQYF. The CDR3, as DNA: TGCAGCGTCTTAGTGACATCTCGTGAGCAGTACTTC.

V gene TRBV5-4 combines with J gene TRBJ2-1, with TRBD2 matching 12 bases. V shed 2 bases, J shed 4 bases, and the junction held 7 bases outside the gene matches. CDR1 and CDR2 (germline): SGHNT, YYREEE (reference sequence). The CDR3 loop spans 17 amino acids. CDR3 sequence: CASSFQLAGGLYNEQFF. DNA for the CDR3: TGTGCCAGCAGCTTCCAACTAGCGGGGGGCCTATACAATGAGCAGTTCTTC.

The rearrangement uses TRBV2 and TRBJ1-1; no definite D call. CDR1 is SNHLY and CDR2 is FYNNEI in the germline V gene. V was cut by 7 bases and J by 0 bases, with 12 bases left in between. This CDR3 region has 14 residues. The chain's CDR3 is CASKNGVMNTEAFF. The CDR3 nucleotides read TGTGCCAGCAAAAACGGGGTCATGAACACTGAAGCTTTCTTT.

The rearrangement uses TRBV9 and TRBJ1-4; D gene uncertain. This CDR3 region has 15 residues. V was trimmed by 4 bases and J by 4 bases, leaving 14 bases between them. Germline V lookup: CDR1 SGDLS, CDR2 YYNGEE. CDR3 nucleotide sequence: TGTGCCAGCAGCCCCCCAGAAACAAATAATGAAAAACTGTTTTTT. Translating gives CASSPPETNNEKLFF.

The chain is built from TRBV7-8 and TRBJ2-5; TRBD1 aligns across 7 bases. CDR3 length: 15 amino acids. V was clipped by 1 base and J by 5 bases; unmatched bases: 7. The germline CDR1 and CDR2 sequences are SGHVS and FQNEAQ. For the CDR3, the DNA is TGTGCCAGCAGCTTAGGGGGGACAGTCCGTGAGACCCAGTACTTC. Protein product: CASSLGGTVRETQYF.

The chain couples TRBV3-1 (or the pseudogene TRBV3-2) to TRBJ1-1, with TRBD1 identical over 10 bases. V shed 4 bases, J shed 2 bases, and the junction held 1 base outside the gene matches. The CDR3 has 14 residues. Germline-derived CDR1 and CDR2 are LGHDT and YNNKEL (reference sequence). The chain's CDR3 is CASSPTGGNTEAFF. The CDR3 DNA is TGTGCCAGCAGCCCGACAGGGGGCAACACTGAAGCTTTCTTT.

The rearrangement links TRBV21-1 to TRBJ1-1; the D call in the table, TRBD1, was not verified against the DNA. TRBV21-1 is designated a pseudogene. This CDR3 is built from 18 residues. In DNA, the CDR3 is TGTGCCAGCAGCAAAAGGGGACCGGGACAGGGGATGAACACTGAAGCTTTCTTT. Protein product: CASSKRGPGQGMNTEAFF.

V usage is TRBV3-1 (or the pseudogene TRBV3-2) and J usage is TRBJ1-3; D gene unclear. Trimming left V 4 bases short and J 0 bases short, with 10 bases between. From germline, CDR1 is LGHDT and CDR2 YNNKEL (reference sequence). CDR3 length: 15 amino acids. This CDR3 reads CASSPLLSSGNTIYF. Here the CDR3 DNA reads TGTGCCAGCAGCCCCCTCCTGTCCTCTGGAAACACCATATATTTT.

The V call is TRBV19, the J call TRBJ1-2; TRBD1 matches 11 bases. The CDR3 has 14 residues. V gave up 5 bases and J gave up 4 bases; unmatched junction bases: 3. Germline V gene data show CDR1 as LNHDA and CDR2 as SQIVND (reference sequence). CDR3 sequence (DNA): TGTGCCAGTAGTCCCGGACAGGGGGCCTATGGCTACACCTTC. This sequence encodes CASSPGQGAYGYTF. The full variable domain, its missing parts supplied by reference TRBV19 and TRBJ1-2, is DGGITQSPKYLFRKEGQNVTLSCEQNLNHDAMYWYRQDPGQGLRLIYYSQIVNDFQKGDIAEGYSVSREKKESFPLTVTSAQKNPTAFYLCASSPGQGAYGYTFGSGTRLTVV.

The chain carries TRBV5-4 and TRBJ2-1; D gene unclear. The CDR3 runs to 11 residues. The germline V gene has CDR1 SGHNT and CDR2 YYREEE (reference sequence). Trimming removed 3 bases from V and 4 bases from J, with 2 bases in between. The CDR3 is CASSSYNEQFF. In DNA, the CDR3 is TGTGCCAGCAGCTCGTACAATGAGCAGTTCTTC.

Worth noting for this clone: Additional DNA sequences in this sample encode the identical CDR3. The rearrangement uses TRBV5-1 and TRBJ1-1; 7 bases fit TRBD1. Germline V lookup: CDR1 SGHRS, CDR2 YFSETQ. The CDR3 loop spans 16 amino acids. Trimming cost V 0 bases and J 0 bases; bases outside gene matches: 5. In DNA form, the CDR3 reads TGCGCCAGCAGCTTGGGGACAGGATTAATGAACACTGAAGCTTTCTTT. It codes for CASSLGTGLMNTEAFF.

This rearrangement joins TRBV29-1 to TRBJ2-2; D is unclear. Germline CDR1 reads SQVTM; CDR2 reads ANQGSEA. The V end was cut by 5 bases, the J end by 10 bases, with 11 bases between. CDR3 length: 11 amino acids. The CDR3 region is CSVSVSEELFF. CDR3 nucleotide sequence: TGCAGCGTTTCAGTCAGTGAGGAGCTGTTTTTT.

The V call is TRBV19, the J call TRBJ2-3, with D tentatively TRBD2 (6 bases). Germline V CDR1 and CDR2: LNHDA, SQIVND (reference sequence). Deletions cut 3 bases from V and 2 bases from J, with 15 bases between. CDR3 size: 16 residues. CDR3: CASSIKGGAFTDTQYF. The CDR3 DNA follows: TGTGCCAGTAGTATTAAGGGCGGGGCCTTCACAGATACGCAGTATTTT.

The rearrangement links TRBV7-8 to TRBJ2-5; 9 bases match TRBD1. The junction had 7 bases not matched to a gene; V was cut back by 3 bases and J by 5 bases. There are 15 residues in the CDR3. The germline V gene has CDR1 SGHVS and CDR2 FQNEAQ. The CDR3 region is CASSLGTGSWETQYF. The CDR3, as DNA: TGTGCCAGCAGCTTGGGGACAGGGAGTTGGGAGACCCAGTACTTC.

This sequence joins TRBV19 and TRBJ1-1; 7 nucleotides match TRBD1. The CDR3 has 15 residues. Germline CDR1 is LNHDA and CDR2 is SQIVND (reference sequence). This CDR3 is CASLPYRGVGSEAFF. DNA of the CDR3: TGTGCGAGCCTGCCATACAGGGGCGTTGGTTCTGAAGCTTTCTTT.